Many counts were recorded for the clone carrying this T cell receptor beta chain. Its target is not known. The CDR3 covers 14 residues. V lost 5 bases to trimming and J lost 7 bases; unmatched junction nucleotides: 5. Germline CDR1 reads SGHRS; CDR2 reads YFSETQ. TCRdb reanalysed the 5' RACE reads using MiXCR and keeps one entry per CDR3 protein. The table has 450,000 to 550,000 distinct CDR3 sequences, roughly 5.2% seen once. These data come from a study of CD8 T cells in ankylosing spondylitis. The study's findings and limits: Earlier reports found some motif variants in synovial fluid and blood in reactive arthritis. About 8 highly homologous variants made up a TCR beta motif, and this motif appeared characteristic of ankylosing spondylitis blood. As reported, disease-linked clones showed significant enrichment in matched ankylosing spondylitis synovial fluid.

Input material: blood, either unsorted or a sorted T cell fraction (not recorded which). This chain links TRBV5-1 with TRBJ2-1, with 11 bases matching TRBD2. This TCR derives from a male donor with ankylosing spondylitis. The CDR3 DNA reads TGCGCCAGCAGATTAGCGGGAGGGCCAAATGAGCAGTTCTTC. Its translation is CASRLAGGPNEQFF. The full variable domain, rest sourced from reference TRBV5-1 and TRBJ2-1, is KAGVTQTPRYLIKTRGQQVTLSCSPISGHRSVSWYQQTPGQGLQFLFEYFSETQRNKGNFPGRFSGRQFSNSRSEMNVSTLELGDSALYLCASRLAGGPNEQFFGPGTRLTVL.